These T cell receptor beta chains were read from a single sample in a study of shared clonotypes between healthy human individuals. Sequencing used immunoSEQ multiplex PCR; TCRdb keeps in-frame clones, though not all of them. The table lists more than 2 million clones, nearly 97% of them singletons. The sequenced sample was naive CD4+ T cells sorted from blood. All receptors derive from a man aged 18 to 35 in good health. Both conserved end residues are part of each CDR3. Each record gives: V gene, D gene, J gene, clone size, CDR3 DNA, CDR3 protein. D genes are given only for firm matches. Not every row has a clone size; where given, it reads once, few, many or a size class.

TRBV7-2	TRBD1	TRBJ2-7	NA	TGTGCCAGCAGCCCTCAGACAGGGCGCAACGAGCAGTACTTC	CASSPQTGRNEQYF
TRBV5-1	TRBD1	TRBJ1-4	once	TGCGCCAGCAGCTGGGGACAGGGTTCGGCAACTAATGAAAAACTGTTTTTT	CASSWGQGSATNEKLFF
TRBV18	NA	TRBJ1-1	NA	TGTGCCAGCTCAGTCCGAACGGCAGAGATGAACACTGAAGCTTTCTTT	CASSVRTAEMNTEAFF
TRBV5-1	NA	TRBJ2-3	NA	TGCGCCAGCAGCTTCTATGCCGAGGGCACAGATACGCAGTATTTT	CASSFYAEGTDTQYF
TRBV5-6	NA	TRBJ2-1	NA	TGTGCCAGCAGCCGAGTTACTAGATACAATGAGCAGTTCTTC	CASSRVTRYNEQFF
TRBV30	NA	TRBJ1-6	NA	TGTGCCTGGAGTCTTGTTAGCTCCTATAATTCACCCCTCCACTTT	CAWSLVSSYNSPLHF
TRBV2	NA	TRBJ2-7	NA	TGTGCCAGCAGTGAAGACAGGTCGACCGCCTACGAGCAGTACTTC	CASSEDRSTAYEQYF
TRBV7-9	NA	TRBJ1-6	NA	TGTGCCAGCAGCTTAGGAACAACTCGACCCCTCCACTTT	CASSLGTTRPLHF
TRBV18	NA	TRBJ2-6	NA	TGTGCCAGCTCACCACCTAGGGGACATATCTCTGGGGCCAACGTCCTGACTTTC	CASSPPRGHISGANVLTF
TRBV5-6	NA	TRBJ2-1	NA	TGTGCCAGCAGCTCCTTGGGGGCGGTAAGCTCCTACAATGAGCAGTTCTTC	CASSSLGAVSSYNEQFF
TRBV14	TRBD1	TRBJ1-6	once	TGTGCCAGCAGCTTCGGGACAGTCTATTCACCCCTCCACTTT	CASSFGTVYSPLHF
TRBV6-5	TRBD2	TRBJ2-3	NA	TGTGCCAGCAGGAAAGCGGGAGGGCCACATACGCAGTATTTT	CASRKAGGPHTQYF
TRBV6-4	NA	TRBJ2-7	NA	TGTGCCAGCAGTGACTCCTATAGCTCCTACGAGCAGTACTTC	CASSDSYSSYEQYF
TRBV7-8	NA	TRBJ2-1	NA	TGTGCCAGCAGCTTGGCGCGGATAGAAGGCTCCTACAATGAGCAGTTCTTC	CASSLARIEGSYNEQFF
TRBV5-1	NA	TRBJ1-5	NA	TGCGCCAGCAGCTTTGAGGGGATTGGTAATCAGCCCCAGCATTTT	CASSFEGIGNQPQHF
TRBV25-1	TRBD2	TRBJ2-1	NA	TGTGCCAGCAGTGAGGGGGGGAGCTCCTACAATGAGCAGTTCTTC	CASSEGGSSYNEQFF
TRBV11-2	NA	TRBJ1-1	NA	TGTGCCAGCAGCATTTCGCCCTGGAACACTGAAGCTTTCTTT	CASSISPWNTEAFF
TRBV7-9	NA	TRBJ2-2	NA	TGTGCCAGCAGCTTAATCGGGGAGCTGTTTTTT	CASSLIGELFF
TRBV7-9	TRBD2	TRBJ2-5	NA	TGTGCCAGCAGCACGGGACTAGCGGGGAAGTACTTC	CASSTGLAGKYF
TRBV6-6	NA	TRBJ2-2	NA	TGTGCCAGCATTTCCGATGGGATCGGGGAGCTGTTTTTT	CASISDGIGELFF
TRBV7-3	TRBD1	TRBJ2-2	NA	TGTGCCAGCAGCTCTCGACAGGGGAAAAACACCGGGGAGCTGTTTTTT	CASSSRQGKNTGELFF
TRBV2	TRBD1	TRBJ2-5	NA	TGTGCCAGCAGTGCCGGACAGGGGACGAAGACCCAGTACTTC	CASSAGQGTKTQYF
TRBV30	NA	TRBJ1-1	NA	TGTGCCTGGAGTACGGGGGGGAACACTGAAGCTTTCTTT	CAWSTGGNTEAFF
TRBV7-4	NA	TRBJ2-7	NA	TGTGCCAGCAGCCGAGGACGCGGGCACAACGAGCAGTACTTC	CASSRGRGHNEQYF
TRBV18	NA	TRBJ2-1	NA	TGTGCCAGCTCACCGTGGGGGGACAATGAGCAGTTCTTC	CASSPWGDNEQFF
TRBV4-3	NA	TRBJ1-6	NA	TGCGCCAGCAGCCAGGGGCATGGTTCACCCCTCCACTTT	CASSQGHGSPLHF
TRBV7-6	TRBD1	TRBJ1-4	NA	TGTGCCAGCAGCTTAGGGACAGGCAATAATGAAAAACTGTTTTTT	CASSLGTGNNEKLFF
TRBV5-4	TRBD1	TRBJ2-7	NA	TGTGCCAGCAGCACAGGACAGGGGACCTACGAGCAGTACTTC	CASSTGQGTYEQYF
TRBV5-6	NA	TRBJ1-5	NA	TGTGCCAGCAGCTTGGCCTCTCCAGGTTCGGGTCAGCCCCAGCATTTT	CASSLASPGSGQPQHF
TRBV6-8	TRBD2	TRBJ2-7	NA	TGTGCCAGCAGCCGTGTACTAGCGGCACTCTCCTACGAGCAGTACTTC	CASSRVLAALSYEQYF
TRBV19	NA	TRBJ1-5	NA	TGTGCCAGTAGTCTACATACAAGCAATCAGCCCCAGCATTTT	CASSLHTSNQPQHF
TRBV27	TRBD1	TRBJ1-1	once	TGTGCCAGCAGTCCTGGGGACAGGGCGAACACTGAAGCTTTCTTT	CASSPGDRANTEAFF
TRBV6-5	NA	TRBJ2-7	NA	TGTGCCAGCAGTTACTATGGGGGAGGGGGTTTCTACGAGCAGTACTTC	CASSYYGGGGFYEQYF
TRBV5-1	NA	TRBJ2-1	NA	TGCGCCAGCAGCTTGGGACTGAGTGAGCAGTTCTTC	CASSLGLSEQFF
TRBV10-2	NA	TRBJ2-5	once	TGCGCCAGCAAAGCCCAAGAGACCCAGTACTTC	CASKAQETQYF
TRBV6-1	TRBD1	TRBJ2-7	NA	TGTGCCAGCAGGGACAGGGGGCGTCTCTACGAGCAGTACTTC	CASRDRGRLYEQYF
TRBV18	TRBD1	TRBJ1-1	NA	TGTGCCAGCTCACCGCCGACAGGGACGAACACTGAAGCTTTCTTT	CASSPPTGTNTEAFF
TRBV7-3	NA	TRBJ2-3	NA	TGTGCCAGCAGCCCCTCGAGAAACACAGATACGCAGTATTTT	CASSPSRNTDTQYF
TRBV28	TRBD1	TRBJ2-7	once	TGTGCCAGCAGGACAGGGGCCTACGAGCAGTACTTC	CASRTGAYEQYF
TRBV5-1	TRBD1	TRBJ2-7	NA	TGCGCCAGCAGCTTGAGGCGATCGGGACAGGGCCCGTACGAGCAGTACTTC	CASSLRRSGQGPYEQYF
TRBV9	NA	TRBJ1-2	once	TGTGCCAGCAGCGTCGGCAGTCCCTATGGCTACACCTTC	CASSVGSPYGYTF
TRBV30	NA	TRBJ2-5	NA	TGTGCCTGGAGTAAGTTCGGGGCGGACACAATAGTTCAAGAGACCCAGTACTTC	CAWSKFGADTIVQETQYF
TRBV18	TRBD2	TRBJ2-7	NA	TGTGCCAGCTCACCACGGGAGGGAAGGACCTACGAGCAGTACTTC	CASSPREGRTYEQYF
TRBV15	TRBD1	TRBJ1-5	once	TGTGCCACCAGCAGAACAGGACAGGGTGGTTTCAATCAGCCCCAGCATTTT	CATSRTGQGGFNQPQHF
TRBV5-4	NA	TRBJ1-2	NA	TGTGCCAGCAGCTCATACAGGGAAAACTATGGCTACACCTTC	CASSSYRENYGYTF
TRBV7-8	NA	TRBJ2-7	NA	TGTGCCAGCAGCTTAGATGTAGCTCCCGCTACGCAGCAGTACTTC	CASSLDVAPATQQYF
TRBV7-2	NA	TRBJ2-7	NA	TGTGCCAGCAGTTCTGTTTGGACAACGAACTCCTACGAGCAGTACTTC	CASSSVWTTNSYEQYF
TRBV10-2	TRBD1	TRBJ1-2	NA	TGCGCCAGCATCCCGACAGGGAGCCATGGCTACACCTTC	CASIPTGSHGYTF
TRBV2	NA	TRBJ2-2	NA	TGTGCCAGCAGTGGGACAGCCTACACCGGGGAGCTGTTTTTT	CASSGTAYTGELFF
TRBV18	TRBD1	TRBJ2-2	once	TGTGCCAGCCACAGGGGAACCGGGGAGCTGTTTTTT	CASHRGTGELFF
TRBV7-2	NA	TRBJ1-4	NA	TGTGCCAGCAGCTTAGTCAAGGGTGCAACTAATGAAAAACTGTTTTTT	CASSLVKGATNEKLFF
TRBV2	NA	TRBJ1-1	NA	TGTGCCAGCAGCCCAGAAACGAACACTGAAGCTTTCTTT	CASSPETNTEAFF
TRBV6-4	TRBD1	TRBJ1-4	NA	TGTGCCAGCGGTTGGACAGGGGGAATAAATGAAAAACTGTTTTTT	CASGWTGGINEKLFF
TRBV5-5	NA	TRBJ1-5	NA	TGTGCCAGCAGCCCCCTATCCGGGGGCGCCTGGTCCAATCAGCCCCAGCATTTT	CASSPLSGGAWSNQPQHF
TRBV7-3	TRBD1	TRBJ2-7	NA	TGTGCCAGCAGTTCGGACAGGGGGCATGAGCAGTACTTC	CASSSDRGHEQYF